The source of this T cell receptor (beta chain) is a study of T cell repertoires in cytomegalovirus infection. Study-level background: Indicated by public TCR beta signatures were CMV infection and matching HLA type. Study conclusions and caveats: Cumulated frequencies of public TCR beta families served to identify carriers of CMV plus the relevant HLA. HLA-C-restricted CMV clonotypes gave the most frequent clonotype in two of eight donors.

V was trimmed by 4 bases and J by 0 bases, leaving 15 bases between them. The length of the CDR3 is 17 residues. Germline V gene data show CDR1 as SEHNR and CDR2 as FQNEAQ (reference sequence). Ten or more counts support this clonotype. Antigen specificity is unknown. Each CDR3 protein gets one entry after TCRdb re-called the reads with MiXCR. The sample lists a few hundred thousand distinct CDR3 sequences, 15% to 20% occurring once. The sequenced sample consisted of PBMCs. The gene calls are TRBV7-9 and TRBJ2-2; perhaps TRBD1 as D (7 bases). The sequence derives from a human donor in good health (CMV status not recorded). Some clones in this sample may be carry-over from other donors' samples. The CDR3 nucleotides read TGTGCCAGCAGCTCAACCCGGGGGACAGCGAACACCGGGGAGCTGTTTTTT. Its protein product is CASSSTRGTANTGELFF. The full variable domain, rest sourced from reference TRBV7-9 and TRBJ2-2, is DTGVSQNPRHKITKRGQNVTFRCDPISEHNRLYWYRQTLGQGPEFLTYFQNEAQLEKSRLLSDRFSAERPKGSFSTLEIQRTEQGDSAMYLCASSSTRGTANTGELFFGEGSRLTVL.